This TCR beta chain was captured in a study of blood T cell repertoires in COVID-19. Using immunoSEQ multiplex PCR, the repertoire was profiled, and TCRdb retains in-frame clones only, with some absent. The data show a few hundred thousand clones, roughly four fifths seen once. The CDR3 is made up of 14 amino acids. V gave up 1 base and J gave up 1 base, with 7 bases separating them. From germline, CDR1 is LGHDT and CDR2 YNNKEL (reference sequence). A remark on this clone: Other DNA sequences in the sample encode the same CDR3.

The source material was peripheral blood. This chain uses TRBV3-1 (or the pseudogene TRBV3-2) with TRBJ1-1, with D perhaps TRBD1 (6 bases). The receptor's source is a person aged 65-85 years with COVID-19, enrolled during active disease. In DNA, the CDR3 is TGTGCCAGCAGCCAAGGGGGGCAGAACACTGAAGCTTTCTTT. Amino acid sequence: CASSQGGQNTEAFF.